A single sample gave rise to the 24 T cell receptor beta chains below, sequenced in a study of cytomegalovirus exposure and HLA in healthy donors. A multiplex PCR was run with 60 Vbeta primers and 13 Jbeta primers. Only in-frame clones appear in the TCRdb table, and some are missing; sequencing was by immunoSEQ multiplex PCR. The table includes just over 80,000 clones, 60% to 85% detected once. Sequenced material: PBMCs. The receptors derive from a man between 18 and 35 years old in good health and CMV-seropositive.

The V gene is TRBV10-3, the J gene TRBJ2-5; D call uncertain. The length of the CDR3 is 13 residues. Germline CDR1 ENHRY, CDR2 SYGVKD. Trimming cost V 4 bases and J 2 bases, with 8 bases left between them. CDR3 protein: CAISVGNQETQYF. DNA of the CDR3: TGTGCCATCAGTGTTGGCAATCAAGAGACCCAGTACTTC.

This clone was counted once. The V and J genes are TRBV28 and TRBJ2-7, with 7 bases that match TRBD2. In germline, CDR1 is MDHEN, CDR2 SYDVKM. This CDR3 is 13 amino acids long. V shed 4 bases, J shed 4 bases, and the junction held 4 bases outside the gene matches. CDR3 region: CASSYGTKYEQYF. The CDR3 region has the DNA TGTGCCAGCAGTTATGGGACTAAATACGAGCAGTACTTC.

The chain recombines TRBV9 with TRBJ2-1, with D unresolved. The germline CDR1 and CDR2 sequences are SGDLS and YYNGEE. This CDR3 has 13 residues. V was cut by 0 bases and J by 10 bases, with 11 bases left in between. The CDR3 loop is CASSVGLGNEQFF. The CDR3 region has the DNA TGTGCCAGCAGCGTAGGGCTGGGCAACGAGCAGTTCTTC.

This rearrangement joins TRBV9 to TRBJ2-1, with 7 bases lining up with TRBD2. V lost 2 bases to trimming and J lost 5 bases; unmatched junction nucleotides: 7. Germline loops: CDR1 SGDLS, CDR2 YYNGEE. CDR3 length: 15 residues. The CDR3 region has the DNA TGTGCCAGCAGCGTCGCCGGGACTACGAACAATGAGCAGTTCTTC. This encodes CASSVAGTTNNEQFF.

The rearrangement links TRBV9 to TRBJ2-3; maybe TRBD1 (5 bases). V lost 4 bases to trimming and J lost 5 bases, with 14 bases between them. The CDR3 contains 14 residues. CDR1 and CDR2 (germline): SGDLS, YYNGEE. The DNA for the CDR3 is TGTGCCAGCAGCCATGGGGCGCACGTAGATACGCAGTATTTT. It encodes CASSHGAHVDTQYF.

The CDR3 spells CASSPTPKAGDYEQYF. For the CDR3, the DNA is TGCGCCAGCAGCCCGACCCCAAAAGCGGGAGATTACGAGCAGTACTTC. This rearrangement joins TRBV4-1 to TRBJ2-7; 8 nucleotides align to TRBD2. The CDR3 has 16 amino acids. Germline V CDR1 and CDR2: MGHRA, YSYEKL. After removal of 4 bases from V and 4 bases from J, the junction contained 12 bases not matched to a gene.

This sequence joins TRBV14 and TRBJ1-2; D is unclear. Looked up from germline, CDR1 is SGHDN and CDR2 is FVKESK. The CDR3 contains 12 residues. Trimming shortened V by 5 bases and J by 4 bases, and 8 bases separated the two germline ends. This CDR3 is CASSGDPYGYTF. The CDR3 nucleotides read TGTGCCAGCAGCGGAGATCCCTATGGCTACACCTTC.

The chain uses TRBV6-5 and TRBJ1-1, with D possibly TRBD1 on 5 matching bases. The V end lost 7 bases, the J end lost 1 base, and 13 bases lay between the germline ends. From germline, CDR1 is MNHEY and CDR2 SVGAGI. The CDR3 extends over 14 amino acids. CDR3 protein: CASNLIRGNTEAFF. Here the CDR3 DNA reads TGTGCCAGCAACCTAATAAGGGGGAACACTGAAGCTTTCTTT.

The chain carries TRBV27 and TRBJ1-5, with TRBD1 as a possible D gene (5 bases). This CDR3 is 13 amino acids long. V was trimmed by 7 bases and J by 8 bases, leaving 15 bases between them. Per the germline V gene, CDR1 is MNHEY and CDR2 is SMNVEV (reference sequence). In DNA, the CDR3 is TGTGCCAGCACACCCAGGGTGACGGAGCCCCAGCATTTT. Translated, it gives CASTPRVTEPQHF.

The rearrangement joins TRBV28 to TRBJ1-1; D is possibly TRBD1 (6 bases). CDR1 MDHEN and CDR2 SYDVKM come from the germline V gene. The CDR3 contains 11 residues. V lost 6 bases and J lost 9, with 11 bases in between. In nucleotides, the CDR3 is TGTGCCAGCAGCAAGACAGGAAAAGCTTTCTTT. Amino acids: CASSKTGKAFF.

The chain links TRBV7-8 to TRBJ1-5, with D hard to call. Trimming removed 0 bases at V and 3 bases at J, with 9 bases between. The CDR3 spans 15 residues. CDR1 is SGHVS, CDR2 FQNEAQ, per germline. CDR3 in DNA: TGTGCCAGCAGCTTAGCCCCGCGGTACAATCAGCCCCAGCATTTT. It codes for CASSLAPRYNQPQHF.

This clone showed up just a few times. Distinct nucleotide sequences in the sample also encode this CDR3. CDR3 sequence (DNA): TGTGCCAGCAGCGTCGGACAGGGTGAAGCTTTCTTT. This encodes CASSVGQGEAFF. The chain links TRBV9 to TRBJ1-1, with 8 bases fitting TRBD1. With V trimmed by 2 bases and J by 7 bases, 1 base remained unmatched. CDR1 is SGDLS, CDR2 YYNGEE, per germline. CDR3 length equals 12 residues.

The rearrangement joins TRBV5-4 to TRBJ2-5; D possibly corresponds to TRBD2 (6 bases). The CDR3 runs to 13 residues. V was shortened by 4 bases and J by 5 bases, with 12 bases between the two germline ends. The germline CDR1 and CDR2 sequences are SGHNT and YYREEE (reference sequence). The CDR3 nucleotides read TGTGCCAGCAGCGGGAGACTAGAGGAGACCCAGTACTTC. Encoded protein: CASSGRLEETQYF.

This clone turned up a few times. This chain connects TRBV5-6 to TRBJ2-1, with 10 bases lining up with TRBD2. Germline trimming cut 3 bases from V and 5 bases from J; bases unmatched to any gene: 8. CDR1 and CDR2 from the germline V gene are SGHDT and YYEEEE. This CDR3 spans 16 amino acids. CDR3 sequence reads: CASSWATSGLNNEQFF. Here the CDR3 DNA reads TGTGCCAGCAGCTGGGCGACTAGCGGGCTCAACAATGAGCAGTTCTTC.

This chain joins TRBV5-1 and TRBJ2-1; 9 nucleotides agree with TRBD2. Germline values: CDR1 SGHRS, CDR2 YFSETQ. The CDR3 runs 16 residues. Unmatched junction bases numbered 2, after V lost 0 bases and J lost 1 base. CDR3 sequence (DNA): TGCGCCAGCAGCTTGGCCGCGGGAGGGTCCTACAATGAGCAGTTCTTC. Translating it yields CASSLAAGGSYNEQFF.

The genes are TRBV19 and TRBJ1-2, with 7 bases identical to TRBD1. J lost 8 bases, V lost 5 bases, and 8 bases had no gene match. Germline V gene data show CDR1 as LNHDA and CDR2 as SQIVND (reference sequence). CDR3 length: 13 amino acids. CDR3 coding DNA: TGTGCCAGTAGTCCAGACAGGGTACAGGGCTACACCTTC. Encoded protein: CASSPDRVQGYTF.

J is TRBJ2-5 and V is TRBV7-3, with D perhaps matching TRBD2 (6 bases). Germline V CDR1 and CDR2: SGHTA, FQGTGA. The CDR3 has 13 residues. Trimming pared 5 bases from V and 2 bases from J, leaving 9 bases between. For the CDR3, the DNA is TGTGCCAGCAGCGCGGGATCTCAAGAGACCCAGTACTTC. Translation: CASSAGSQETQYF.

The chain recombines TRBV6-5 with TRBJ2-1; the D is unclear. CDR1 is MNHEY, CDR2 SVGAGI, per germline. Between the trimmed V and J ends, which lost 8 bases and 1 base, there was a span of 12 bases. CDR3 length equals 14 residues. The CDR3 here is CASLSTASYNEQFF. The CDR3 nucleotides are TGTGCCAGCCTCAGTACCGCTTCCTACAATGAGCAGTTCTTC.

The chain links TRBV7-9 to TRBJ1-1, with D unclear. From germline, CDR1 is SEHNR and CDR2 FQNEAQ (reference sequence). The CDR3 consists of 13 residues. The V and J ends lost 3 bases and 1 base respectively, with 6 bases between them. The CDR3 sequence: CASSFNQNTEAFF. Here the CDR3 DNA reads TGTGCCAGCAGCTTCAATCAGAACACTGAAGCTTTCTTT.

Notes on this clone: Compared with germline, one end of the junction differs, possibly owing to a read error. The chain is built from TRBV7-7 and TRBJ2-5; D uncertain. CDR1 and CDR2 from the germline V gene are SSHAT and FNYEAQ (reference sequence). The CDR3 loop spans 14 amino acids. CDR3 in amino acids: CASSSTGPQETQYF. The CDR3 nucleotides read TGTGCTAGCAGCTCGACTGGTCCCCAAGAGACCCAGTACTTC.

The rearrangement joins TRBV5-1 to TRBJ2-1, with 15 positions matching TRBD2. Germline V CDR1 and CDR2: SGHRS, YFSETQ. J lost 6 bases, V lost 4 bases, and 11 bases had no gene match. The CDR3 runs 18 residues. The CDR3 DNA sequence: TGCGCCAGCAGCCCTCGGACTAGCGGGAGGGGGTCAAGCAATGAGCAGTTCTTC. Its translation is CASSPRTSGRGSSNEQFF.

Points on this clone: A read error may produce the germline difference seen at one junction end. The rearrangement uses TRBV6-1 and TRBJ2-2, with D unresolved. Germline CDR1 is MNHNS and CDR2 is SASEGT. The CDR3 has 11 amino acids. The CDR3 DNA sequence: TGTGCCAGCACTGAAAGCTTCGAGCTGTTTTTT. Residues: CASTESFELFF.

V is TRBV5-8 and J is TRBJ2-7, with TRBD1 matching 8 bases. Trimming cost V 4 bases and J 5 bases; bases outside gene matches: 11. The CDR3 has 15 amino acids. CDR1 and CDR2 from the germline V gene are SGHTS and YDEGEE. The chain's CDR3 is CASSGPDRVYDEQYF. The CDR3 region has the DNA TGTGCCAGCAGCGGGCCGGACAGGGTCTACGACGAGCAGTACTTC.

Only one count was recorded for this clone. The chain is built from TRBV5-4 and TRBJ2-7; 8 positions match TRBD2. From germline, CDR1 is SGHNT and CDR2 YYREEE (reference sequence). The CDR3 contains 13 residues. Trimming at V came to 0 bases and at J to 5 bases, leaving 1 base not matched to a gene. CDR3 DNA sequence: TGTGCCAGCAGCTTGGCCGGGGGGGACGAGCAGTACTTC. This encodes CASSLAGGDEQYF.